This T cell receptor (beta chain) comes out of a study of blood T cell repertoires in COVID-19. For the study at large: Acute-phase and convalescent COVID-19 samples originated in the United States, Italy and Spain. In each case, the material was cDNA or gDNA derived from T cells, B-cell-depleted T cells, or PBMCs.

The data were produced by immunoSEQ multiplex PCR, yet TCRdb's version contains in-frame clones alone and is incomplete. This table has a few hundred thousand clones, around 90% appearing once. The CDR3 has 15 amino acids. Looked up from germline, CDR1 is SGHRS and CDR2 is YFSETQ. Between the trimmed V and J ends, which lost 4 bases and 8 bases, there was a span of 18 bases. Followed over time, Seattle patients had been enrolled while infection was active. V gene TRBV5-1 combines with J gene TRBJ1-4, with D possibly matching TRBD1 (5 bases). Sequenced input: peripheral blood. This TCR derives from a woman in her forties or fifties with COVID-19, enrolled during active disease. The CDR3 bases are TGCGCCAGCAGCCCCTACCCAGGGATGGGCGAAAAACTGTTTTTT. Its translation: CASSPYPGMGEKLFF. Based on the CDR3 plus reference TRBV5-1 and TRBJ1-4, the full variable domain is KAGVTQTPRYLIKTRGQQVTLSCSPISGHRSVSWYQQTPGQGLQFLFEYFSETQRNKGNFPGRFSGRQFSNSRSEMNVSTLELGDSALYLCASSPYPGMGEKLFFGSGTQLSVL.